This TCR beta chain was recovered during a study of monozygotic twins with inflammatory bowel disease. Overall study results and limits: On the inverse Simpson index, IBD patients scored lower for TCRbeta diversity than healthy co-twins. Part of the variability in patient repertoires may have come from differing immunosuppressive treatments. With others, IBD patients shared fewer clonotypes than healthy twins did, especially with disease activity.

Each of TCRalpha and TCRbeta cDNA went through two nested PCRs, lasting around 15 and 10 cycles. TCRdb re-called the 5' RACE reads and shows each CDR3 protein once, DNA omitted. Its table records fewer than 200,000 distinct CDR3 sequences. Germline loops: CDR1 SNHLY, CDR2 FYNNEI. CDR3 length: 17 amino acids. Note on this clonotype: Its antigen is unknown.

The chain uses TRBV2 and TRBJ2-2; without DNA, the TCRdb call of TRBD2 cannot be checked. Sample: blood. This receptor was taken from a human donor with ulcerative colitis or Crohn's disease, or a healthy co-twin of an affected twin (not recorded which). The CDR3 loop is CASSEALTSGAPGELFF.